The 27 T cell receptor beta chains reported below all come from one sample, sequenced in a study of cytomegalovirus exposure and HLA in healthy donors. The study ran its PCR with 60 Vbeta and 13 Jbeta primers. Generated by immunoSEQ multiplex PCR, the TCRdb table keeps only in-frame clones and is missing some. The sample includes 50,000 to 75,000 clones, approximately 80% of them seen just once. The specimen was PBMCs. The origin of the receptors is a middle-aged woman in good health and CMV-seronegative.

This clone was seen just once. The V and J genes are TRBV30 and TRBJ2-3, with TRBD2 as a possible D gene (5 bases). CDR3 length: 16 residues. The germline V gene encodes CDR1 GTSNPN and CDR2 SVGIG (reference sequence). Deletions cut 2 bases from V and 8 bases from J, with 23 bases between. The CDR3 region is CAWSRPGGPSSTTQYF. DNA of the CDR3: TGTGCCTGGAGTAGGCCTGGAGGTCCTTCTTCAACTACGCAGTATTTT.

This clone was observed a few times. The chain uses TRBV5-1 and TRBJ2-2, with TRBD2 matching over 9 bases. This CDR3 has 16 residues. Germline CDR1 and CDR2: SGHRS and YFSETQ. V lost 2 bases, J lost 6 bases, and 8 bases stayed unmatched. The CDR3 DNA sequence: TGCGCCAGCAGCTTATCGCCTAGCGGGACGTCCGGGGAGCTGTTTTTT. This encodes CASSLSPSGTSGELFF.

The chain links TRBV4-1 to TRBJ2-1; 9 nucleotides line up with TRBD2. The V gene's germline CDR1 is MGHRA and CDR2 YSYEKL. CDR3 length equals 17 residues. Trimming took 3 bases from V and 5 from J; bases not matched to a gene: 11. In nucleotides, the CDR3 is TGCGCCAGCAGCCAGGTCCCCGGCGGGAGGGGGAACAATGAGCAGTTCTTC. This translates into CASSQVPGGRGNNEQFF.

This clone was observed once. J is TRBJ2-7 and V is TRBV5-8; 11 bases fit TRBD2. This CDR3 spans 15 amino acids. J lost 0 bases, V lost 4 bases, and 3 bases had no gene match. Germline values: CDR1 SGHTS, CDR2 YDEGEE. Here the CDR3 DNA reads TGTGCCAGCAGCCAGGGACTAGCGGTCTCCTACGAGCAGTACTTC. Encoded protein: CASSQGLAVSYEQYF.

This chain connects TRBV28 to TRBJ2-7; tentative D call: TRBD2 (6 bases). V shed 3 bases and J shed 4 bases, with 22 bases lying between them. Germline assignment: CDR1 MDHEN and CDR2 SYDVKM. The CDR3 is 17 residues long. CDR3 nucleotide sequence: TGTGCCAGCAGTTTCGGACGGGTGCGCGGGATTGGGTACGAGCAGTACTTC. Translated: CASSFGRVRGIGYEQYF.

The J gene is TRBJ2-2, the V gene TRBV27, with 9 positions matching TRBD1. Trimming took 4 bases from V and 6 from J; bases not matched to a gene: 6. CDR1 and CDR2 from the germline V gene are MNHEY and SMNVEV (reference sequence). The CDR3 runs to 15 residues. CDR3 protein: CASSSLQGAAGELFF. The CDR3 DNA reads as TGTGCCAGCAGTTCCCTACAGGGGGCTGCCGGGGAGCTGTTTTTT.

The CDR3 coding sequence is TGTGCCAGCAGCCAGCTACCTAGGGGTACCTACAATGAGCAGTTCTTC. Its translation is CASSQLPRGTYNEQFF. The chain couples TRBV14 to TRBJ2-1; possibly TRBD1 for D (5 bases). V was cut by 3 bases and J by 2 bases, with 14 bases left in between. The CDR3 contains 16 residues. Germline V gene lookup returns CDR1 SGHDN and CDR2 FVKESK.

This clone was detected only a few times. The V call is TRBV4-2, the J call TRBJ1-2, with D perhaps matching TRBD1 (5 bases). V shed 0 bases and J shed 1 base, with 6 bases lying between them. This CDR3 region has 14 residues. The germline V gene encodes CDR1 LGHNA and CDR2 YNFKEQ. The CDR3 DNA reads as TGTGCCAGCAGCCAAGACGACAGTAACTATGGCTACACCTTC. It yields the protein CASSQDDSNYGYTF.

The chain couples TRBV10-3 to TRBJ1-1; 10 bases line up with TRBD1. Trimming removed 4 bases from V and 5 bases from J; junction bases left unmatched: 7. The CDR3 has 15 residues. CDR1 is ENHRY, CDR2 SYGVKD, per germline. CDR3 sequence: CAISASRDRGTEAFF. The CDR3 region has the DNA TGTGCCATCAGTGCGTCCCGGGACAGGGGTACTGAAGCTTTCTTT.

This clone appeared a single time. The genes are TRBV19 and TRBJ1-4; possibly TRBD1 for D (5 bases). The V gene lost 6 bases and the J gene lost 6 bases, with 17 bases spanning the gap. Germline V gives CDR1 LNHDA, CDR2 SQIVND (reference sequence). The CDR3 is 15 residues long. The CDR3 nucleotides are TGTGCCAGTAGAGCCGTCAGGGCAGGCGATGAAAAACTGTTTTTT. Its translation is CASRAVRAGDEKLFF.

The chain uses TRBV28 and TRBJ1-2; D is possibly TRBD1 (6 bases). The CDR3 sequence is 15 residues long. CDR1 is MDHEN, CDR2 SYDVKM, per germline. V shed 3 bases and J shed 4 bases, with 15 bases lying between them. CDR3 nucleotide sequence: TGTGCCAGCAGTTTGGGGGGGGCGCGCGTCTATGGCTACACCTTC. It encodes CASSLGGARVYGYTF.

The V gene is TRBV19, the J gene TRBJ2-1; weak D call: TRBD2 (6 bases). Germline V gene data show CDR1 as LNHDA and CDR2 as SQIVND (reference sequence). Between the trimmed V and J ends, which lost 9 bases and 3 bases, there was a span of 21 bases. CDR3 length equals 16 residues. The CDR3 reads CASRPPGGYDYNEQFF. DNA for the CDR3: TGTGCCAGCCGCCCTCCTGGGGGGTACGACTACAATGAGCAGTTCTTC. Supplemented by reference TRBV19 and TRBJ2-1, the full variable domain reads DGGITQSPKYLFRKEGQNVTLSCEQNLNHDAMYWYRQDPGQGLRLIYYSQIVNDFQKGDIAEGYSVSREKKESFPLTVTSAQKNPTAFYLCASRPPGGYDYNEQFFGPGTRLTVL.

J is TRBJ2-1 and V is TRBV7-2, with 12 nucleotides matching TRBD2. The CDR3 is made up of 17 amino acids. V shed 1 base, J shed 5 bases, and the junction held 6 bases outside the gene matches. The germline V gene has CDR1 SGHTA and CDR2 FQGNSA. Here the CDR3 reads CASSLVFGTSGHNEQFF. The CDR3 coding sequence is TGTGCCAGCAGCTTAGTCTTTGGGACTAGCGGGCACAATGAGCAGTTCTTC.

This clone was observed once. This rearrangement joins TRBV7-8 to TRBJ1-1; 7 nucleotides line up with TRBD1. The CDR3 is 15 amino acids. Germline CDR1 and CDR2: SGHVS and FQNEAQ. V was clipped by 1 base and J by 6 bases; unmatched bases: 8. The CDR3 reads CASSLERWTGPEAFF. DNA of the CDR3: TGTGCCAGCAGCTTAGAGCGCTGGACAGGCCCTGAAGCTTTCTTT.

On this clone: The junction shows a germline mismatch at one end, possibly a read error. The rearrangement joins TRBV2 to TRBJ2-1; 11 bases are shared with TRBD2. The germline V gene has CDR1 SNHLY and CDR2 FYNNEI. This CDR3 contains 16 residues. CDR3 region: CASSPTLAGEFNGQFF. In DNA form, the CDR3 reads TGTGCCAGCAGTCCGACACTAGCGGGAGAGTTCAATGGGCAGTTCTTC. Filled out from reference TRBV2 and TRBJ2-1, the complete variable domain reads EPEVTQTPSHQVTQMGQEVILRCVPISNHLYFYWYRQILGQKVEFLVSFYNNEISEKSEIFDDQFSVERPDGSNFTLKIRSTKLEDSAMYFCASSPTLAGEFNGQFFGPGTRLTVL.

The chain is built from TRBV2 and TRBJ1-1, with 7 bases fitting TRBD1. Looked up from germline, CDR1 is SNHLY and CDR2 is FYNNEI. The CDR3 is 15 amino acids. The J segment lost 1 base and the V segment lost 7 bases, leaving 9 bases of the junction unmatched. CDR3 DNA: TGTGCCAGCACTGGGTTGAACAGGGGGAACACTGAAGCTTTCTTT. Its translation: CASTGLNRGNTEAFF.

The chain uses TRBV6-4 and TRBJ1-1; possible D gene TRBD1, 5 bases. This CDR3 contains 13 residues. Germline lookup yields CDR1 MRHNA and CDR2 SNTAGT. The ends were cut back, 3 bases at V and 4 bases at J, with 9 bases in the middle. The DNA for the CDR3 is TGTGCCAGCAGTGAGGCGCAGGGCACTGAAGCTTTCTTT. Protein: CASSEAQGTEAFF.

V and J are TRBV15 and TRBJ2-5; possible D gene TRBD1, 6 bases. Trimming removed 0 bases at V and 4 bases at J, with 12 bases between. The CDR3 covers 15 residues. The germline V gene encodes CDR1 LNHNV and CDR2 YYDKDF (reference sequence). The CDR3 reads CATSRETGTGETQYF. CDR3 bases: TGTGCCACCAGCAGAGAAACAGGGACGGGAGAGACCCAGTACTTC.

The CDR3 reads CASSILRGGGSEAFF. The CDR3 DNA sequence: TGTGCCAGTAGCATCCTTAGGGGAGGCGGCTCTGAAGCTTTCTTT. The chain is built from TRBV19 and TRBJ1-1, with D possibly being TRBD1 (5 bases). Germline CDR1 reads LNHDA; CDR2 reads SQIVND (reference sequence). The V gene lost 6 bases and the J gene lost 6 bases, with 20 bases spanning the gap. The CDR3 spans 15 residues.

V is TRBV5-6 and J is TRBJ2-1; D possibly corresponds to TRBD1 (5 bases). Germline V gene sequence: CDR1 SGHDT, CDR2 YYEEEE. V dropped 0 bases and J dropped 9 bases, with 10 bases sitting between them. This CDR3 has 13 amino acids. In nucleotides, the CDR3 is TGTGCCAGCAGCTTGGCTGGGGCGGCTGAGCAGTTCTTC. This translates into CASSLAGAAEQFF.

The V and J genes are TRBV6-1 and TRBJ1-5; TRBD1 aligns across 7 bases. Germline V gene lookup returns CDR1 MNHNS and CDR2 SASEGT. The CDR3 is made up of 14 amino acids. V lost 4 bases, J lost 5 bases, and 5 bases stayed unmatched. The chain's CDR3 is CASSGQDRDQPQHF. DNA for the CDR3: TGTGCCAGCAGTGGCCAAGACAGGGATCAGCCCCAGCATTTT.

V and J are TRBV5-1 and TRBJ2-6, with D possibly matching TRBD1 (5 bases). V was trimmed by 3 bases and J by 5 bases, leaving 21 bases between them. This CDR3 is 18 amino acids long. Germline assignment: CDR1 SGHRS and CDR2 YFSETQ. The CDR3 sequence is CASSWAVQGFTRANVLTF. CDR3 coding DNA: TGCGCCAGCAGCTGGGCGGTGCAGGGATTTACACGGGCCAACGTCCTGACTTTC.

The V and J genes are TRBV27 and TRBJ2-1; 9 bases are a match to TRBD1. After removal of 6 bases from V and 0 bases from J, the junction contained 12 bases not matched to a gene. The length of the CDR3 is 18 residues. The germline V gene has CDR1 MNHEY and CDR2 SMNVEV (reference sequence). CDR3 sequence: CASRRDRVVQSSYNEQFF. The CDR3 DNA sequence: TGTGCCAGCAGGAGGGACAGGGTCGTCCAGAGCTCCTACAATGAGCAGTTCTTC.

This clone has just a few counts. The gene calls are TRBV28 and TRBJ1-5; 8 bases agree with TRBD1. J lost 6 bases, V lost 3 bases, and 4 bases had no gene match. The germline V gene has CDR1 MDHEN and CDR2 SYDVKM. This CDR3 spans 14 amino acids. In DNA, the CDR3 is TGTGCCAGCAGTTTCGGGACAGGTATTCAGCCCCAGCATTTT. This gives the protein CASSFGTGIQPQHF.

The V gene is TRBV5-4, the J gene TRBJ2-6; 7 bases fit TRBD2. There are 16 residues in the CDR3. Germline CDR1 is SGHNT and CDR2 is YYREEE (reference sequence). Losses at the gene ends were 4 bases for V and 1 base for J; bases not matched to a gene: 5. CDR3 region: CASSRDGGSGANVLTF. Written as DNA, the CDR3 is TGTGCCAGCAGCCGAGACGGGGGGTCTGGGGCCAACGTCCTGACTTTC.

The CDR3 coding sequence is TGTGCCAGCAGTGGACAGAAAACTCTCTCTGGAAACACCATATATTTT. Its translation: CASSGQKTLSGNTIYF. The V call is TRBV6-1, the J call TRBJ1-3; perhaps TRBD1 as D (5 bases). Trimming removed 4 bases from V and 0 bases from J, with 13 bases in between. CDR1 is MNHNS, CDR2 SASEGT, per germline. The CDR3 has 16 residues.

The chain combines TRBV28 with TRBJ1-5, with 8 nucleotides matching TRBD1. After removal of 2 bases from V and 5 bases from J, the junction contained 5 bases not matched to a gene. The CDR3 has 15 residues. CDR1 MDHEN and CDR2 SYDVKM come from the germline V gene. CDR3 residues: CASSLPDREDQPQHF. CDR3 sequence (DNA): TGTGCCAGCAGTTTACCGGACAGGGAGGATCAGCCCCAGCATTTT.